A selection of T cell receptor beta chains follows, all from one sample in a study of identical twins. TCRdb reprocessed the 5' RACE reads with MiXCR, giving one entry per CDR3 protein. The sample has 640,000 or so distinct CDR3 sequences; around 6% are singletons. The sequencing sample was made of naive T cells sorted from blood. These receptor sequences come from a man between 18 and 35 years old in good health. The CDR3 runs from the conserved cysteine through the conserved F or W. The order of the fields is CDR3 DNA, CDR3 protein, J gene, D gene, V gene, clone size. D genes are given only for firm matches. A row's size may be missing; if present it is once, few, many or a size class.

DNA: TGTGCCACCAGCAGACCTCGGGACAGGCATGGGGAGACCCAGTACTTC
CDR3: CATSRPRDRHGETQYF
J: TRBJ2-5
D: TRBD1
V: TRBV15
size: many

DNA: TGTGCCAGCCAAACCGGGCAGAACTATGGCTACACCTTC
CDR3: CASQTGQNYGYTF
J: TRBJ1-2
D: NA
V: TRBV6-1
size: many

DNA: TGTGCCAGCAGTTTCTTCATCTTTGGGGACAGGGGTACAGATACGCAGTATTTT
CDR3: CASSFFIFGDRGTDTQYF
J: TRBJ2-3
D: TRBD1
V: TRBV28
size: few

DNA: TGTGCCAGCAGCCAAGCGACAGAATTCTATGGCTACACCTTC
CDR3: CASSQATEFYGYTF
J: TRBJ1-2
D: NA
V: TRBV14
size: once

DNA: TGTGCCATCAGTGCCACCGGGACAGGAGGTCGGGATGCTTTCTTT
CDR3: CAISATGTGGRDAFF
J: TRBJ1-1
D: TRBD1
V: TRBV10-3
size: many

DNA: TGTGCCAGCAGTGAAAAAGGGACTAGCTTTAATGAGCAGTTCTTC
CDR3: CASSEKGTSFNEQFF
J: TRBJ2-1
D: TRBD2
V: TRBV6-1
size: NA

DNA: TGTGCCAGCAGCCCCATCTCAGGCTATTCACCCCTCCACTTT
CDR3: CASSPISGYSPLHF
J: TRBJ1-6
D: NA
V: TRBV3-1
size: NA

DNA: TGTGCCGCGGCCAAAGACGAGACCCAGTACTTC
CDR3: CAAAKDETQYF
J: TRBJ2-5
D: NA
V: TRBV7-6
size: many

DNA: TGTGCCACCAGTGGGTCGGTCCCGGATCAGCCCCAGCATTTT
CDR3: CATSGSVPDQPQHF
J: TRBJ1-5
D: NA
V: TRBV24-1
size: many

DNA: TGCAGCGCTGCGGACAGCAGCACAGATACGCAGTATTTT
CDR3: CSAADSSTDTQYF
J: TRBJ2-3
D: NA
V: TRBV29-1
size: many

DNA: TGCGCCAGCAGCTTGGTTTCTGCGACTAGCGCCAATGAGCAGTTCTTC
CDR3: CASSLVSATSANEQFF
J: TRBJ2-1
D: TRBD2
V: TRBV5-1
size: many

DNA: TGTGCCAGCAGTGAAGGACTGTTTGAAGCTTTCTTT
CDR3: CASSEGLFEAFF
J: TRBJ1-1
D: NA
V: TRBV6-1
size: few

DNA: TGCGCCAGCAGCCAAGATTCGGGAGGAAACACAGATACGCAGTATTTT
CDR3: CASSQDSGGNTDTQYF
J: TRBJ2-3
D: TRBD2
V: TRBV4-1
size: many

DNA: TGTGCCAGCAGCTTAAGGACGGTAGATCAGCCCCAGCATTTT
CDR3: CASSLRTVDQPQHF
J: TRBJ1-5
D: NA
V: TRBV7-2
size: NA

DNA: TGTGCCAGCAGCTCGGCGGGAGGGCAAGATACGCAGTATTTT
CDR3: CASSSAGGQDTQYF
J: TRBJ2-3
D: TRBD2
V: TRBV7-6
size: few

DNA: TGCAGCGTTGAAGATCGCGGGACAAGGACTCAGGGGGGCTACGAGCAGTACTTC
CDR3: CSVEDRGTRTQGGYEQYF
J: TRBJ2-7
D: NA
V: TRBV29-1
size: many

DNA: TGCAGTGTTCAGCGGGAGGGTTACACAGATACGCAGTATTTT
CDR3: CSVQREGYTDTQYF
J: TRBJ2-3
D: TRBD2
V: TRBV20-1
size: many

DNA: TGCAGTGCGCGACTAGCGGGAGGGCGGAATGAGCAGTTCTTC
CDR3: CSARLAGGRNEQFF
J: TRBJ2-1
D: TRBD2
V: TRBV20-1
size: NA

DNA: TGTGCCAGTAGTATGGACAGGGCATTGGGCTACACCTTC
CDR3: CASSMDRALGYTF
J: TRBJ1-2
D: TRBD1
V: TRBV19
size: NA

DNA: TGCAGCGCCGGACTAGCCTACGAGCAGTACTTC
CDR3: CSAGLAYEQYF
J: TRBJ2-7
D: TRBD2
V: TRBV29-1
size: many

DNA: TGTGCCAGCAGTTTGTGGGGTCTCAACACCGGGGAGCTGTTTTTT
CDR3: CASSLWGLNTGELFF
J: TRBJ2-2
D: NA
V: TRBV27
size: few

DNA: TGTGCCAGCAGGACCCGGACAGGGGGCCGCAATCAGCCCCAGCATTTT
CDR3: CASRTRTGGRNQPQHF
J: TRBJ1-5
D: TRBD1
V: TRBV6-1
size: few

DNA: TGTGCCAGCTCACCAAATGAGGGACACCCCGAGCAGTACTTC
CDR3: CASSPNEGHPEQYF
J: TRBJ2-7
D: NA
V: TRBV18
size: few

DNA: TGCAGTGCGAAGGAGTTAACCACCGGGGAGCTGTTTTTT
CDR3: CSAKELTTGELFF
J: TRBJ2-2
D: NA
V: TRBV20-1
size: many

DNA: TGTGCCAGCAGGGAGGAAGGGGAGTGGGTCGGGGAGCTGTTTTTT
CDR3: CASREEGEWVGELFF
J: TRBJ2-2
D: NA
V: TRBV4-2
size: many

DNA: TGCGCCAGCAGGGGGGGGAGAATGGGCTCAATGAACACTGAAGCTTTCTTT
CDR3: CASRGGRMGSMNTEAFF
J: TRBJ1-1
D: NA
V: TRBV5-1
size: many

DNA: TGTGCCAGCAGCTTGCTAGCGGGAGCCGGCGGGGAGCTGTTTTTT
CDR3: CASSLLAGAGGELFF
J: TRBJ2-2
D: TRBD2
V: TRBV7-7
size: NA

DNA: TGCAGTGCTAGAGATGTCCCGACAGGGAAGGTTGGTCTAGATGGAAACACCATATATTTT
CDR3: CSARDVPTGKVGLDGNTIYF
J: TRBJ1-3
D: TRBD1
V: TRBV20-1
size: few

DNA: TGCAGTGCTAGAAGGACCACTATGAACACTGAAGCTTTCTTT
CDR3: CSARRTTMNTEAFF
J: TRBJ1-1
D: NA
V: TRBV20-1
size: many

DNA: TGCAGTGCTAGAGCGCCAGGGCCGCGATCACCCCTCCACTTT
CDR3: CSARAPGPRSPLHF
J: TRBJ1-6
D: NA
V: TRBV20-1
size: many

DNA: TGTGCCTCCCTGGGCGGGGGTTCCCAAGAGACCCAGTACTTC
CDR3: CASLGGGSQETQYF
J: TRBJ2-5
D: TRBD2
V: TRBV5-6
size: NA

DNA: TGCGCCAGCAGCCGGGACTTTCTAGCGGGGAAGAACACCGGGGAGCTGTTTTTT
CDR3: CASSRDFLAGKNTGELFF
J: TRBJ2-2
D: TRBD2
V: TRBV5-1
size: NA

DNA: TGTGCCAGCTATACCCCATCGGCGTACAATGAGCAGTTCTTC
CDR3: CASYTPSAYNEQFF
J: TRBJ2-1
D: NA
V: TRBV18
size: few

DNA: TGCAGCGTTGCTCTCCGGGGAGAGACCCAGTACTTC
CDR3: CSVALRGETQYF
J: TRBJ2-5
D: NA
V: TRBV29-1
size: many

DNA: TGTGCCAGCAGCTCGACGACAGGGGGGGCAGATACGCAGTATTTT
CDR3: CASSSTTGGADTQYF
J: TRBJ2-3
D: TRBD1
V: TRBV9
size: NA

DNA: TGCAGTGCTAGAGATGTAACAGGGGTTTCGAACACTGAAGCTTTCTTT
CDR3: CSARDVTGVSNTEAFF
J: TRBJ1-1
D: TRBD1
V: TRBV20-1
size: many

DNA: TGCGCCAGCAGGGAGGGGCTATCCTTCTACAATGAGCAGTTCTTC
CDR3: CASREGLSFYNEQFF
J: TRBJ2-1
D: NA
V: TRBV5-1
size: NA

DNA: TGTGCCAGCAGCGTAGTGACAGACAATGAGCAGTTCTTC
CDR3: CASSVVTDNEQFF
J: TRBJ2-1
D: NA
V: TRBV9
size: many

DNA: TGCAGCGTTGAACTAGCGACTTATTACAATGAGCAGTTCTTC
CDR3: CSVELATYYNEQFF
J: TRBJ2-1
D: NA
V: TRBV29-1
size: many

DNA: TGCAGTGCTACGGGCAGCTCCATCCTCAATCAGCCCCAGCATTTT
CDR3: CSATGSSILNQPQHF
J: TRBJ1-5
D: NA
V: TRBV20-1
size: few

DNA: TGTGCCAGCAGCCCTCCTAGCGACTCAAACACAGATACGCAGTATTTT
CDR3: CASSPPSDSNTDTQYF
J: TRBJ2-3
D: NA
V: TRBV7-9
size: few